The source of this T cell receptor beta chain is a study of early T cells in non-severe SARS-CoV-2 infection. Background on the study: Bulk RNA taken from unsorted whole blood was sequenced, leaving chains unpaired.

Germline assignment: CDR1 MNHNS and CDR2 SASEGT. With 4 bases clipped from V and 5 bases from J, the junction kept 10 bases outside the gene matches. The CDR3 runs 17 residues. The protocol attached unique molecular identifiers to individual cDNA molecules. A single record per CDR3 protein comes from TCRdb applying MiXCR to the 5' RACE reads. The table lists approximately 90,000 distinct CDR3 sequences, around a sixth of them singletons, with 4.5% to 6% in the top ten. General study findings and limits: There was a bias toward anti-spike CD8 responses in VDJdb matching, which missed private and CD4 specificities.

This clonotype was detected a few times. The antigen remains unidentified. The sequencing used whole blood, collected at baseline. The V gene is TRBV6-1, the J gene TRBJ2-2; TRBD2 matches 10 bases. The clonotype comes from an adult who was a healthcare worker with PCR-confirmed SARS-CoV-2 infection or an uninfected control (not recorded which). The DNA for the CDR3 is TGTGCCAGCAGTGGCCCCCTAGCGGGAGTCCCGACCGGGGAGCTGTTTTTT. Amino acids: CASSGPLAGVPTGELFF.